This TCR beta chain was retrieved from a study of blood T cells in healthy people across ages. Study outcomes and limitations: Long-lived donors carried more naive CD4+ cells and greater diversity than aged donors.

In this sample, this clonotype turned up a few times. Its cognate antigen is unknown. V was cut by 2 bases and J by 0 bases, with 10 bases left in between. Germline V gene lookup returns CDR1 MNHNY and CDR2 SVGAGI (reference sequence). The CDR3 consists of 15 residues. Primed by a sample-barcoded 5' primer and a J-beta primer mix, a second PCR proceeded for 7 to 11 cycles. MiXCR, applied by TCRdb to the 5' RACE reads, yields one record per CDR3 protein. The table records more than 500,000 distinct CDR3 sequences, 27% of them present only once. The TCR comes from a woman aged 70-85 years in good health. The sequenced material came from blood. The rearrangement links TRBV6-6 to TRBJ1-1; D remains unclear. The CDR3 region has the DNA TGTGCCAGCAGTTACGTCAAGACCGTGAACACTGAAGCTTTCTTT. It yields the protein CASSYVKTVNTEAFF.